The 19 T cell receptor beta chains below were found in one sample sequenced in a study of OX40 agonist ivuxolimab in advanced cancers. Produced via immunoSEQ multiplex PCR; TCRdb's table is partial and in-frame only. The data show tens of thousands of clones, 85% to 90% seen once. The source material was CD4+ or CD8+ T cells sorted from blood, sampled in a trial of the OX40 agonist ivuxolimab. Source of these receptors: an adult with an advanced solid tumor such as melanoma, head and neck, liver or kidney cancer.

This rearrangement joins TRBV5-1 to TRBJ1-1; D is perhaps TRBD1 (6 bases). Per germline, CDR1 SGHRS and CDR2 YFSETQ. The CDR3 is made up of 15 amino acids. The V end lost 4 bases, the J end lost 0 bases, and 13 bases lay between the germline ends. CDR3 coding DNA: TGCGCCAGCAGCCCAGGACAGCTCATGAACACTGAAGCTTTCTTT. It translates to CASSPGQLMNTEAFF. The variable domain in full, with the rest retrieved from reference TRBV5-1 and TRBJ1-1, is KAGVTQTPRYLIKTRGQQVTLSCSPISGHRSVSWYQQTPGQGLQFLFEYFSETQRNKGNFPGRFSGRQFSNSRSEMNVSTLELGDSALYLCASSPGQLMNTEAFFGQGTRLTVV.

This clone was recorded only once. The V gene is TRBV30, the J gene TRBJ2-3, with D possibly matching TRBD2 (6 bases). This CDR3 comprises 14 residues. Germline V gene lookup returns CDR1 GTSNPN and CDR2 SVGIG (reference sequence). Trimming took 5 bases from V and 4 from J, leaving 16 bases between them. CDR3 loop: CAWGHPASADTQYF. DNA for the CDR3: TGTGCCTGGGGACATCCAGCTAGCGCAGATACGCAGTATTTT.

This clone was detected once. This chain connects TRBV28 to TRBJ1-2; TRBD1 matches at 8 bases. This CDR3 contains 14 residues. V lost 5 bases, J lost 3 bases, and 5 bases stayed unmatched. Germline CDR1 MDHEN, CDR2 SYDVKM. This CDR3 is CASSPDRGYYGYTF. The CDR3 coding sequence is TGTGCCAGCAGTCCCGACAGGGGCTACTATGGCTACACCTTC.

The rearrangement uses TRBV7-9 and TRBJ2-3; unclear D gene. The CDR3 is made up of 17 amino acids. Germline-derived CDR1 and CDR2 are SEHNR and FQNEAQ (reference sequence). Trimming cost V 0 bases and J 0 bases, with 13 bases left between them. The CDR3 loop is CASSLARLDSSTDTQYF. In DNA form, the CDR3 reads TGTGCCAGCAGCTTAGCTAGACTCGATTCTAGCACAGATACGCAGTATTTT.

The genes are TRBV6-5 and TRBJ1-2, with D perhaps TRBD1 (5 bases). The CDR3 is made up of 15 amino acids. CDR1 and CDR2 (germline): MNHEY, SVGAGI. V lost 10 bases to trimming and J lost 7 bases, with 25 bases between them. In DNA, the CDR3 is TGTGCCATCTACGGAGGGGCCCTCGGGAGTGGTGGCTACACCTTC. Protein sequence: CAIYGGALGSGGYTF.

The chain combines TRBV7-8 with TRBJ1-1; no definite D call. Per the germline V gene, CDR1 is SGHVS and CDR2 is FQNEAQ. The CDR3 is 13 amino acids. The V gene lost 3 bases and the J gene lost 2 bases, with 7 bases spanning the gap. CDR3 loop: CASSLDFNTEAFF. CDR3 bases: TGTGCCAGCAGCTTGGATTTCAACACTGAAGCTTTCTTT.

The genes are TRBV5-1 and TRBJ2-5; 7 bases match TRBD1. V shed 1 base, J shed 3 bases, and the junction held 0 bases outside the gene matches. Germline V gene sequence: CDR1 SGHRS, CDR2 YFSETQ. The CDR3 is made up of 13 amino acids. CDR3 region: CASSLQGEETQYF. The CDR3 region has the DNA TGCGCCAGCAGCTTGCAGGGGGAAGAGACCCAGTACTTC.

This clone was recorded only once. V is TRBV10-2 and J is TRBJ2-3; a possible D gene is TRBD2 (6 bases). The CDR3 extends over 17 amino acids. Germline lookup yields CDR1 WSHSY and CDR2 SAAADI. Trimming cost V 5 bases and J 1 base, with 19 bases left between them. The CDR3 region is CASSTFRREIRTDTQYF. The CDR3 DNA reads as TGCGCCAGCAGTACCTTTCGGAGGGAGATCCGCACAGATACGCAGTATTTT.

This sequence joins TRBV6-4 and TRBJ1-5; 10 bases are shared with TRBD1. This CDR3 spans 20 amino acids. Per germline, CDR1 MRHNA and CDR2 SNTAGT. V lost 3 bases and J lost 1; bases outside the gene matches: 15. The CDR3 region is CASSERGEGQGCMSNQPQHF. The CDR3 region has the DNA TGTGCCAGCAGTGAACGAGGGGAGGGACAGGGGTGTATGAGCAATCAGCCCCAGCATTTT.

The chain couples TRBV11-3 to TRBJ2-3; no clear D gene. Per germline, CDR1 SGHNT and CDR2 YENEEA. Trimming cost V 6 bases and J 2 bases, with 3 bases left between them. The CDR3 sequence is 11 residues long. CDR3: CASRNTDTQYF. CDR3 sequence (DNA): TGTGCCAGCAGAAACACAGATACGCAGTATTTT.

The rearrangement links TRBV30 to TRBJ1-6; 7 bases match TRBD1. Germline V gene data show CDR1 as GTSNPN and CDR2 as SVGIG (reference sequence). The CDR3 is made up of 13 amino acids. V lost 4 bases and J lost 7; bases outside the gene matches: 4. CDR3 nucleotide sequence: TGTGCCTGGAAGACAGGGCCAAATTCACCCCTCCACTTT. Amino acid sequence: CAWKTGPNSPLHF.

This chain joins TRBV5-1 and TRBJ2-5; 11 bases are shared with TRBD1. CDR3 size: 19 residues. Germline-derived CDR1 and CDR2 are SGHRS and YFSETQ. The junction had 15 bases not matched to a gene; V was cut back by 0 bases and J by 5 bases. CDR3 sequence (DNA): TGCGCCAGCAGCTTGGGGACAGGGGGCTTTTACCCGCGCACGGAGACCCAGTACTTC. Translated: CASSLGTGGFYPRTETQYF.

The CDR3 DNA follows: TGTGCCAGCAGTCTTCAGCGAAGCTGGGGCTACGAGCAGTACTTC. Translating it yields CASSLQRSWGYEQYF. V usage is TRBV5-6 and J usage is TRBJ2-7; no clear D. The germline V gene encodes CDR1 SGHDT and CDR2 YYEEEE. This CDR3 is 15 amino acids long. Trimming cost V 5 bases and J 3 bases, with 18 bases left between them.

The chain uses TRBV2 and TRBJ1-1; a weak D match, TRBD1 (6 bases). The CDR3 spans 16 residues. From germline, CDR1 is SNHLY and CDR2 FYNNEI. Trimming removed 8 bases from V and 0 bases from J, with 19 bases in between. The CDR3 reads CASLGARDNMNTEAFF. CDR3 coding DNA: TGTGCCAGCTTAGGGGCTAGGGACAACATGAACACTGAAGCTTTCTTT.

This chain joins TRBV30 and TRBJ1-6, with D perhaps TRBD1 (5 bases). The V gene's germline CDR1 is GTSNPN and CDR2 SVGIG (reference sequence). V lost 3 bases and J 8 bases, leaving 11 bases between the germline ends. This CDR3 has 13 residues. The CDR3 loop reads CAWSPGGDSPLHF. The CDR3 nucleotides are TGTGCCTGGAGCCCCGGGGGTGATTCACCCCTCCACTTT.

Only a few counts were recorded for this clone. This chain uses TRBV28 with TRBJ2-7; tentatively, D is TRBD1 or TRBD2 (6 bases each). Germline CDR1 and CDR2: MDHEN and SYDVKM. The CDR3 spans 12 residues. V dropped 8 bases and J dropped 6 bases, with 14 bases sitting between them. The CDR3 is CASRLGGAEQYF. Here the CDR3 DNA reads TGTGCCAGCCGACTAGGGGGTGCCGAGCAGTACTTC. The full variable domain, its missing parts supplied by reference TRBV28 and TRBJ2-7, is DVKVTQSSRYLVKRTGEKVFLECVQDMDHENMFWYRQDPGLGLRLIYFSYDVKMKEKGDIPEGYSVSREKKERFSLILESASTNQTSMYLCASRLGGAEQYFGPGTRLTVT.

The chain carries TRBV5-1 and TRBJ1-1; D unclear. V was trimmed by 0 bases and J by 10 bases, leaving 13 bases between them. The CDR3 is 13 amino acids. The germline CDR1 and CDR2 sequences are SGHRS and YFSETQ. CDR3 sequence (DNA): TGCGCCAGCAGCTTGGATTCCGGGGTGGGAGCTTTCTTT. Residues: CASSLDSGVGAFF.

This clone was observed a few times. The chain links TRBV2 to TRBJ1-5; possible D gene TRBD1, 5 bases. Germline CDR1 SNHLY, CDR2 FYNNEI. This CDR3 comprises 12 residues. Trimming cost V 5 bases and J 4 bases, with 6 bases left between them. The CDR3 DNA is TGTGCCAGCAGTTCAGGGAATCAGCCCCAGCATTTT. Translated: CASSSGNQPQHF.

The chain combines TRBV6-6 with TRBJ2-2; 9 nucleotides match TRBD2. J lost 7 bases, V lost 3 bases, and 9 bases had no gene match. The CDR3 is 16 amino acids. Germline values: CDR1 MNHNY, CDR2 SVGAGI (reference sequence). DNA of the CDR3: TGTGCCAGCAGTTATGGCGGGAGGGCCGCTAACGGGGAGCTGTTTTTT. Translating gives CASSYGGRAANGELFF.